This TCR beta chain emerged from a study of beta chain features in type 1 diabetes. Naive, central memory, regulatory and stem cell-like memory cells within the CD4+ compartment were sorted using CD45RO/CCR7/CD25/CD127/CD95/CD27. This clone was recorded a few times. Trimming stripped 4 bases from V and 3 bases from J, with 15 bases between. The CDR3 extends over 16 amino acids. Germline assignment: CDR1 SGHVS and CDR2 FNYEAQ. Expressed TCRB transcripts were sequenced after all isolated RNA was converted to cDNA. Approximately 3.5 million reads was the average for naive, central memory and regulatory T cell samples. The protocol was immunoSEQ multiplex PCR, while the TCRdb copy is restricted to in-frame clones and leaves out a portion. This table holds just over 450,000 clones, approximately 30% found once.

Sequenced material: naive CD4+ T cells from blood. This TCR was recovered from a man younger than 35 in good health. The V gene is TRBV7-6, the J gene TRBJ2-2, with D possibly being TRBD1 (5 bases). The CDR3 region is CASSSRQRTYTGELFF. DNA for the CDR3: TGTGCCAGCAGCTCGCGACAGAGAACTTACACCGGGGAGCTGTTTTTT.